Each of the 10 T cell receptor beta chains below was sequenced from the same sample in a study of cytomegalovirus exposure and HLA in healthy donors. Amplification used 60 Vbeta primers and 13 Jbeta primers. The table came from immunoSEQ multiplex PCR; TCRdb's copy has only in-frame clones and leaves some out. This sample has over 150,000 clones, with 75% to 90% found just once. The sequenced sample was PBMCs. All receptors derive from a human donor in good health.

V usage is TRBV12-5 and J usage is TRBJ1-5, with 12 bases identical to TRBD1. V dropped 5 bases and J dropped 6; count of bases not matched to a gene: 5. The CDR3 extends over 15 amino acids. The germline V gene has CDR1 LGHNT and CDR2 FRNRAP. The CDR3 DNA sequence: TGTGCTAGTGGTCGGGGACAGGGGGCCGGTCAGCCCCAGCATTTT. The encoded protein is CASGRGQGAGQPQHF.

The rearrangement uses TRBV4-2 and TRBJ2-7; 8 bases are a match to TRBD1. Trimming took 4 bases from V and 6 from J; bases not matched to a gene: 2. The germline gives CDR1 LGHNA, CDR2 YNFKEQ. The length of the CDR3 is 12 residues. As DNA, the CDR3 is TGTGCCAGCAGCCCGGACAGGGTCGAGCAGTACTTC. Translating gives CASSPDRVEQYF.

There are a few counts of this clone. This rearrangement joins TRBV11-3 to TRBJ2-7, with a weak D call TRBD2 (5 bases). Germline loops: CDR1 SGHNT, CDR2 YENEEA. V was clipped by 3 bases and J by 4 bases, with 10 bases between them. The CDR3 covers 13 residues. Here the CDR3 DNA reads TGTGCCAGCAGCTTCGAGGGTTGGTACGAGCAGTACTTC. As protein: CASSFEGWYEQYF.

The V gene is TRBV2, the J gene TRBJ1-4; D perhaps matches TRBD1 (5 bases). The V and J ends lost 3 bases and 4 bases respectively, with 15 bases between them. The germline gives CDR1 SNHLY, CDR2 FYNNEI. The CDR3 has 16 residues. CDR3: CASSDTPFRGNEKLFF. The CDR3, as DNA: TGTGCCAGCAGTGATACCCCTTTTAGGGGTAATGAAAAACTGTTTTTT.

V usage is TRBV27 and J usage is TRBJ2-3; TRBD2 aligns across 11 bases. J was trimmed by 1 base and V by 8 bases; bases with no gene match: 11. In germline, CDR1 is MNHEY, CDR2 SMNVEV (reference sequence). The CDR3 sequence is 17 residues long. CDR3 amino acids: CASEKLGGLAGTDTQYF. The CDR3 DNA follows: TGTGCCAGCGAGAAGTTAGGGGGACTAGCGGGCACAGATACGCAGTATTTT.

This clone was recorded a few times. The chain uses TRBV7-2 and TRBJ2-5, with D maybe TRBD2 (5 bases). V was cut by 1 base and J by 1 base, with 10 bases left in between. CDR3 length: 15 amino acids. The germline CDR1 and CDR2 sequences are SGHTA and FQGNSA. CDR3 amino acids: CASSLGAEFQETQYF. CDR3 coding DNA: TGTGCCAGCAGCTTAGGAGCGGAGTTCCAAGAGACCCAGTACTTC.

This clone was seen a handful of times. V and J are TRBV19 and TRBJ1-1, with unresolved D. The CDR3 runs to 13 residues. Between the trimmed V and J ends, which lost 5 bases and 6 bases, there was a span of 13 bases. Germline-derived CDR1 and CDR2 are LNHDA and SQIVND (reference sequence). CDR3 bases: TGTGCCAGTAGTCACGGGGATCTCGCTGAAGCTTTCTTT. As protein: CASSHGDLAEAFF.

The chain is built from TRBV7-9 and TRBJ1-2; TRBD1 aligns across 7 bases. CDR3 length: 14 amino acids. V lost 5 bases, J lost 4 bases, and 7 bases stayed unmatched. In germline, CDR1 is SEHNR, CDR2 FQNEAQ (reference sequence). The CDR3, as DNA: TGTGCCAGCAGCCGGGTCGGACAGGTCTATGGCTACACCTTC. It encodes CASSRVGQVYGYTF.

The chain joins TRBV7-8 to TRBJ2-7; D possibly corresponds to TRBD1 (6 bases). Germline CDR1 is SGHVS and CDR2 is FQNEAQ. This CDR3 is 16 amino acids long. The ends were cut back, 6 bases at V and 1 base at J, with 19 bases in the middle. This CDR3 is CASRTYQGRTSYEQYF. CDR3 in DNA: TGTGCCAGCAGAACATACCAGGGGCGGACTTCCTACGAGCAGTACTTC.

The CDR3 loop reads CASSLDVIVSEQYF. The CDR3, as DNA: TGTGCCAGCAGCTTAGATGTGATTGTTAGCGAGCAGTACTTC. The V and J genes are TRBV5-5 and TRBJ2-7; no reliable D call. There are 14 residues in the CDR3. Germline lookup yields CDR1 SGHKS and CDR2 YYEKEE (reference sequence). Trimming cost V 2 bases and J 6 bases, with 15 bases left between them.